These 31 T cell receptor beta chains came from one sample sequenced in a study of CD8+CD57+ T cells in acquired aplastic anemia. Profiles of TCR beta VDJ and CDR3 were generated from a genomic DNA template. TCRdb re-derived calls from the reads in MiXCR, one entry per CDR3 protein. Among 450,000 to 600,000 distinct CDR3 sequences listed, around 32% were seen once. Sequencing involved patients with CD8+CD57+ cell expansion previously shown by flow cytometry. Sequencing was performed on sorted CD4+, CD8+, or CD8+CD57+ T cells (not recorded which) from PBMCs. The receptors were sampled from a human donor with aplastic anemia.

This clonotype was seen only once. This sequence may be a read error, since a much larger clone differs from it by one base. This chain connects TRBV6-1 to TRBJ1-2; 8 nucleotides line up with TRBD1. From germline, CDR1 is MNHNS and CDR2 SASEGT. The CDR3 is 13 amino acids. The CDR3 nucleotides are TGTGCCAGCAGTGCGGACAGGGCCAGTGGCTGCACCTTC. This translates into CASSADRASGCTF.

This clonotype was seen a few times. The chain carries TRBV5-5 and TRBJ1-1; D is unclear. Trimming pared 5 bases from V and 7 bases from J, leaving 12 bases between. The CDR3 runs to 12 residues. Germline V gene sequence: CDR1 SGHKS, CDR2 YYEKEE (reference sequence). The CDR3 DNA reads TGTGCCAGCAGGATAGGAGGAATTGAAGCTTTCTTT. It encodes CASRIGGIEAFF.

The V and J genes are TRBV28 and TRBJ2-5; D assignment may be TRBD1 or TRBD2 (7 bases each). V was shortened by 7 bases and J by 5 bases, with 23 bases between the two germline ends. Per the germline V gene, CDR1 is MDHEN and CDR2 is SYDVKM. This CDR3 has 16 amino acids. The CDR3 DNA reads as TGTGCCAGCAACGGCTTTCAGGGGGGGAGGAGGGAGACCCAGTACTTC. It yields the protein CASNGFQGGRRETQYF.

Many counts were recorded for this clonotype. The rearrangement uses TRBV7-2 and TRBJ1-1, with D perhaps matching TRBD1 (5 bases). V gave up 3 bases and J gave up 5 bases, with 16 bases separating them. The germline CDR1 and CDR2 sequences are SGHTA and FQGNSA. CDR3 length: 15 residues. The CDR3 DNA reads as TGTGCCAGCAGCTTGGATATGGCTAGGGGAACTGAAGCTTTCTTT. Its protein product is CASSLDMARGTEAFF.

Concerning this clonotype: A junction end diverges from the germline sequence, so it may reflect a read error. The V gene is TRBV25-1, the J gene TRBJ1-1; 7 positions agree with TRBD1. Per the germline V gene, CDR1 is MGHDK and CDR2 is SYGVNS. The CDR3 extends over 14 amino acids. The CDR3 region has the DNA TGCGCCAGCAGCACCGGGACAGACCCCACTGAAGCTTTCTTT. It yields the protein CASSTGTDPTEAFF.

Ten or more counts support this clonotype. The chain recombines TRBV9 with TRBJ2-5; D unclear. This CDR3 spans 12 amino acids. The germline V gene has CDR1 SGDLS and CDR2 YYNGEE. V was clipped by 2 bases and J by 0 bases, with 2 bases between them. The CDR3 nucleotides read TGTGCCAGCAGCGTGAACCAAGAGACCCAGTACTTC. Translated, it gives CASSVNQETQYF.

This chain joins TRBV15 and TRBJ2-7; TRBD1 aligns across 10 bases. Trimming cost V 10 bases and J 5 bases; bases outside gene matches: 8. CDR3 length: 13 residues. Germline V CDR1 and CDR2: LNHNV, YYDKDF (reference sequence). CDR3 in DNA: TGTGCCAGACGACAGGACAGGGGGAACGAGCAGTACTTC. Residues: CARRQDRGNEQYF.

This chain links TRBV12-3 or TRBV12-4 with TRBJ1-1; D gene ambiguous. V was cut by 5 bases and J by 4 bases, with 14 bases left in between. This CDR3 region has 14 residues. The CDR3 sequence is CASSLATSRTEAFF. DNA for the CDR3: TGTGCCAGCAGTCTTGCGACAAGTCGCACTGAAGCTTTCTTT.

As to this clonotype: Given the absence of the conserved phenylalanine or tryptophan at the CDR3 end, a read error is likely. V is TRBV2 and J is TRBJ2-3; 12 bases match TRBD2. CDR1 and CDR2 from the germline V gene are SNHLY and FYNNEI. V trimming: 2 bases; J trimming: 10 bases; junction bases outside the gene matches: 13. The length of the CDR3 is 17 residues. The CDR3 protein is CASSESSSGGAVLAQYL. The DNA of the CDR3 is TGTGCCAGCAGTGAATCATCTAGCGGGGGGGCCGTACTGGCGCAGTATCTT.

This clonotype was detected ten times or more. The chain has TRBV19 and TRBJ1-5, with 11 bases lining up with TRBD1. Germline values: CDR1 LNHDA, CDR2 SQIVND (reference sequence). The V gene end was trimmed by 5 bases and the J gene end by 3 bases; junction bases not matched to a gene: 3. This CDR3 contains 15 residues. Here the CDR3 DNA reads TGTGCCAGTAGTGGGACAGGGGGAGACAATCAGCCCCAGCATTTT. It is translated as CASSGTGGDNQPQHF.

In its sample, this clonotype was seen many times. This chain uses TRBV2 with TRBJ1-2; no firm D call. The CDR3 is 16 residues long. Deletions cut 3 bases from V and 0 bases from J, with 14 bases between. Germline V gene sequence: CDR1 SNHLY, CDR2 FYNNEI. Here the CDR3 DNA reads TGTGCCAGCAGTGAGGCTGGGGTGGTGGCTAACTATGGCTACACCTTC. It encodes CASSEAGVVANYGYTF.

The genes are TRBV14 and TRBJ1-6; D might be TRBD1 (6 bases). The V gene lost 5 bases and the J gene lost 8 bases, with 16 bases spanning the gap. This CDR3 is built from 15 residues. CDR1 is SGHDN, CDR2 FVKESK, per germline. The CDR3 loop reads CASSANRVSYSPLHF. The CDR3 bases are TGTGCCAGCAGCGCAAACAGGGTTTCTTATTCACCCCTCCACTTT.

This clonotype was picked up a small number of times. The CDR3 nucleotides read TGTGCCAGCAGCCTCAGGGCAATGAACACTGAAGCTTTCTTT. Translation gives CASSLRAMNTEAFF. The rearrangement links TRBV6-2 or TRBV6-3 to TRBJ1-1, with D possibly matching TRBD1 (5 bases). This CDR3 is built from 14 residues. CDR1 is MNHEY and CDR2 is SVGEGT in the germline V gene. With 6 bases removed from V and 0 bases from J, the gap between germline ends came to 11 bases.

This clonotype was found a few times. The CDR3 nucleotides are TGTGCCAGCAGTTTAGTACGACAGCCTGGGGCCAACGTCCTGACTTTC. Translating gives CASSLVRQPGANVLTF. V gene TRBV12-3 or TRBV12-4 combines with J gene TRBJ2-6; D might be TRBD1 (5 bases). The CDR3 is made up of 16 amino acids. The germline V and J ends were trimmed by 1 base and 2 bases, with 9 bases remaining between them.

The V gene is TRBV14, the J gene TRBJ2-3; 12 bases are a match to TRBD2. The CDR3 is 16 amino acids. Trimming cost V 3 bases and J 7 bases; bases outside gene matches: 8. Germline loops: CDR1 SGHDN, CDR2 FVKESK. The CDR3 region is CASSQRLAGALNTQYF. In DNA, the CDR3 is TGTGCCAGCAGCCAGCGACTAGCGGGAGCTCTTAATACGCAGTATTTT.

This sequence joins TRBV2 and TRBJ2-3; 7 bases agree with TRBD2. The CDR3 spans 14 residues. V was clipped by 9 bases and J by 4 bases; unmatched bases: 10. The germline CDR1 and CDR2 sequences are SNHLY and FYNNEI. The CDR3 nucleotides are TGTGCCAGGTCATCGGGGGGACGCGCAGATACGCAGTATTTT. Translating it yields CARSSGGRADTQYF. Complete variable domain (other parts from reference TRBV2 and TRBJ2-3): EPEVTQTPSHQVTQMGQEVILRCVPISNHLYFYWYRQILGQKVEFLVSFYNNEISEKSEIFDDQFSVERPDGSNFTLKIRSTKLEDSAMYFCARSSGGRADTQYFGPGTRLTVL.

This clonotype has a handful of counts. The chain links TRBV20-1 to TRBJ2-1, with TRBD2 matching 8 bases. Germline trimming cut 4 bases from V and 0 bases from J; bases unmatched to any gene: 2. CDR1 and CDR2 from the germline V gene are DFQATT and SNEGSKA (reference sequence). This CDR3 region has 14 residues. The CDR3 region has the DNA TGCAGTGCTACACTAGCGGACTCCTACAATGAGCAGTTCTTC. Residues: CSATLADSYNEQFF.

This clonotype was counted many times. This chain links TRBV19 with TRBJ1-2, with D possibly being TRBD1 (5 bases). The germline V gene has CDR1 LNHDA and CDR2 SQIVND (reference sequence). V was trimmed by 7 bases and J by 3 bases, leaving 9 bases between them. This CDR3 region has 12 residues. Here the CDR3 DNA reads TGTGCCAGTACCACACAGGACTATGGCTACACCTTC. Protein product: CASTTQDYGYTF.

The chain couples TRBV10-3 to TRBJ1-5; TRBD1 matches 10 bases. CDR3 size: 15 residues. Trimming at V came to 6 bases and at J to 2 bases, leaving 4 bases not matched to a gene. Germline loops: CDR1 ENHRY, CDR2 SYGVKD. The CDR3 spells CAIRVGTGGNQPQHF. For the CDR3, the DNA is TGTGCCATCAGGGTGGGGACAGGGGGCAATCAGCCCCAGCATTTT.

The table lists this clonotype with many counts. This chain connects TRBV20-1 to TRBJ2-7; D is possibly TRBD1 (5 bases). Germline lookup yields CDR1 DFQATT and CDR2 SNEGSKA (reference sequence). V was trimmed by 3 bases and J by 3 bases, leaving 15 bases between them. The CDR3 spans 14 residues. CDR3 DNA sequence: TGCAGTGCTAGCGAGACAGTAGACAACTACGAGCAGTACTTC. It codes for CSASETVDNYEQYF.

This clonotype was seen only a few times. The V gene is TRBV4-2, the J gene TRBJ2-3; tentatively, D is TRBD1 (5 bases). Deletions cut 6 bases from V and 0 bases from J, with 16 bases between. The CDR3 runs to 16 residues. Germline CDR1 is LGHNA and CDR2 is YNFKEQ. This chain's CDR3 is CASSTQALYSTDTQYF. CDR3 sequence (DNA): TGTGCCAGCAGTACACAGGCGTTGTATAGCACAGATACGCAGTATTTT.

This clonotype was observed a few times. V and J are TRBV5-6 and TRBJ2-7; TRBD2 matches at 15 bases. V was pared by 4 bases and J by 2 bases, with 10 bases of the junction left unmatched. The CDR3 length is 18 residues. The germline CDR1 and CDR2 sequences are SGHDT and YYEEEE. CDR3 nucleotide sequence: TGTGCCAGCAGCCCGCGGACTAGCGGGAGGGCCTTTACCTACGAGCAGTACTTC. Protein product: CASSPRTSGRAFTYEQYF. The entire variable domain, with the rest obtained from reference TRBV5-6 and TRBJ2-7, is as follows: DAGVTQSPTHLIKTRGQQVTLRCSPKSGHDTVSWYQQALGQGPQFIFQYYEEEERQRGNFPDRFSGHQFPNYSSELNVNALLLGDSALYLCASSPRTSGRAFTYEQYFGPGTRLTVT.

V gene TRBV7-8 combines with J gene TRBJ2-7; tentative D call: TRBD1 (7 bases). V was pared by 5 bases and J by 9 bases, with 20 bases between. The CDR3 runs to 14 residues. Germline values: CDR1 SGHVS, CDR2 FQNEAQ. The CDR3 is CASSPGGPRGGQYF. The DNA for the CDR3 is TGTGCCAGCAGCCCAGGGGGGCCCCGGGGAGGGCAGTACTTC.

As regards this clonotype: A much more abundant neighbour one base away suggests this may be a read error. In DNA form, the CDR3 reads TGTGCCAGCAGCGTCGGGACAGCTAAAGAGGCCCAGTACTTC. Encoded protein: CASSVGTAKEAQYF. The genes are TRBV9 and TRBJ2-5; 7 bases agree with TRBD1. Germline values: CDR1 SGDLS, CDR2 YYNGEE. The CDR3 consists of 14 residues.

At least ten counts were recorded for this clonotype. The chain uses TRBV2 and TRBJ2-1, with unresolved D. CDR3 length: 12 amino acids. Germline-derived CDR1 and CDR2 are SNHLY and FYNNEI. V lost 6 bases and J lost 5, with 8 bases in between. This chain's CDR3 is CASSLSDNEQFF. The CDR3 DNA is TGTGCCAGCAGCCTTTCAGACAATGAGCAGTTCTTC. Variable domain in full (rest from reference TRBV2 and TRBJ2-1): EPEVTQTPSHQVTQMGQEVILRCVPISNHLYFYWYRQILGQKVEFLVSFYNNEISEKSEIFDDQFSVERPDGSNFTLKIRSTKLEDSAMYFCASSLSDNEQFFGPGTRLTVL.

The chain joins TRBV11-1 to TRBJ2-3; 11 bases line up with TRBD1. V lost 1 base to trimming and J lost 4 bases; unmatched junction nucleotides: 7. The CDR3 sequence is 17 residues long. Germline CDR1 reads SGHAT; CDR2 reads FQDESV (reference sequence). DNA of the CDR3: TGTGCCAGCAGCTTAGGAATTGGACAGGGGGCGCCAGATACGCAGTATTTT. This gives the protein CASSLGIGQGAPDTQYF.

The chain is built from TRBV25-1 and TRBJ2-7; TRBD1 agrees at 8 bases. This CDR3 has 13 amino acids. V was clipped by 4 bases and J by 12 bases; unmatched bases: 11. Germline V gives CDR1 MGHDK, CDR2 SYGVNS. CDR3 bases: TGTGCCAGCAGTGGGGGCGGACAGGGCCTGCTGTACTTC. It encodes CASSGGGQGLLYF.

In this sample, this clonotype turned up many times. This sequence joins TRBV25-1 and TRBJ2-1; possibly TRBD1 or TRBD2 for D (7 bases each). CDR1 is MGHDK and CDR2 is SYGVNS in the germline V gene. Trimming left V 3 bases short and J 4 bases short, with 19 bases between. The CDR3 runs 17 residues. The chain's CDR3 is CASSDTRGGGRYNEQFF. The DNA for the CDR3 is TGTGCCAGCAGTGACACGAGAGGGGGCGGGAGATACAATGAGCAGTTCTTC. The full variable domain, rest sourced from reference TRBV25-1 and TRBJ2-1, is EADIYQTPRYLVIGTGKKITLECSQTMGHDKMYWYQQDPGMELHLIHYSYGVNSTEKGDLSSESTVSRIRTEHFPLTLESARPSHTSQYLCASSDTRGGGRYNEQFFGPGTRLTVL.

In its sample, this clonotype was seen a few times. This chain links TRBV20-1 with TRBJ2-7, with 8 bases identical to TRBD2. CDR1 DFQATT and CDR2 SNEGSKA come from the germline V gene (reference sequence). This CDR3 spans 15 amino acids. V lost 4 bases to trimming and J lost 3 bases; unmatched junction nucleotides: 11. The CDR3 is CSATLPGLANYEQYF. The CDR3 bases are TGCAGTGCTACACTTCCTGGACTAGCTAACTACGAGCAGTACTTC.

This clonotype has at least ten counts. DNA of the CDR3: TGTGCCAGCAGCCCGCGGACAGGGCATGAAGAGACCCAGTACTTC. Translating gives CASSPRTGHEETQYF. J is TRBJ2-5 and V is TRBV7-2, with 8 bases aligning to TRBD1. This CDR3 is 15 amino acids long. Germline CDR1 is SGHTA and CDR2 is FQGNSA. Unmatched junction bases numbered 8, after V lost 5 bases and J lost 3 bases.

This clonotype was counted between two and nine times. V and J are TRBV7-9 and TRBJ2-5; D possibly corresponds to TRBD2 (5 bases). The ends were cut back, 11 bases at V and 4 bases at J, with 5 bases in the middle. CDR3 size: 9 residues. Germline lookup yields CDR1 SEHNR and CDR2 FQNEAQ (reference sequence). As DNA, the CDR3 is TGTGCCGGAGGAGAGACCCAGTACTTC. Amino acid sequence: CAGGETQYF.